A single T cell receptor (beta chain) is shown here with its context. The target antigen is unknown. Other DNA sequences of this sample code for an identical CDR3. V shed 0 bases and J shed 2 bases, with 5 bases lying between them. CDR3 length equals 13 residues. Germline CDR1 is LNHNV and CDR2 is YYDKDF (reference sequence). The data stem from a study of shared clonotypes between healthy human individuals. None of the donors, who were healthy HIV-negative adults, had recently had acute infections or vaccinations. When replicate PCRs were run on sorted subsets, they used approximately 210 ng DNA, some 30,000 T cell genomes. Assay used: immunoSEQ multiplex PCR; TCRdb lists only in-frame clones, some missing. The sample has 900,000 to 1,200,000 clones, around 82% seen once. Whole-study findings and limits: The sharing of 5% to 6.5% of naive CD4 clonotypes was seen across a handful of donors.

V and J are TRBV15 and TRBJ2-7; D not resolved. Sequencing was carried out using memory CD4+ T cells from PBMCs. Stated subset: CD45RA-negative fraction. The sequence was collected from a man aged 18 to 30 in good health. Some clones in this sample may be carry-over from other donors' samples. In nucleotides, the CDR3 is TGTGCCACCAGCAGAGATCTAACCTACGAGCAGTACTTC. Protein sequence: CATSRDLTYEQYF.